The 6 T cell receptor beta chains below were found in one sample sequenced in a study of blood T cells in healthy people across ages. A J-beta primer mix and a sample-barcoded 5' primer were used in a second PCR of about 6 to 12 cycles. TCRdb redid the calling of the 5' RACE reads with MiXCR, one entry per CDR3 protein. The sample gives 1,500,000 or so distinct CDR3 sequences, about 45% of which show up once; approximately 4.1% is in the top ten. The sequenced sample was blood. Receptors originate from a woman younger than 35 in good health.

The chain combines TRBV20-1 with TRBJ2-3; possibly TRBD1 or TRBD2 for D (5 bases each). V lost 1 base and J 2 bases, leaving 10 bases between the germline ends. Germline assignment: CDR1 DFQATT and CDR2 SNEGSKA (reference sequence). The CDR3 spans 14 residues. The DNA for the CDR3 is TGCAGTGCTAGAGGGACGGGGCCCACAGATACGCAGTATTTT. It encodes CSARGTGPTDTQYF.

This chain joins TRBV4-1 and TRBJ2-1; 7 bases map to TRBD2. Germline values: CDR1 MGHRA, CDR2 YSYEKL. J lost 9 bases, V lost 4 bases, and 9 bases had no gene match. This CDR3 comprises 14 residues. CDR3 DNA: TGCGCCAGCAGCCGGATCGTGACTAGCCGTGAGCAGTTCTTC. Encoded protein: CASSRIVTSREQFF.

In DNA, the CDR3 is TGCAGCTTCGCTAGACAAGGACTTGAAGCTTTCTTT. Protein sequence: CSFARQGLEAFF. The chain employs TRBV29-1 and TRBJ1-1; D not certain. This CDR3 comprises 12 residues. In germline, CDR1 is SQVTM, CDR2 ANQGSEA. Trimming removed 8 bases from V and 7 bases from J, with 17 bases in between.

This chain joins TRBV25-1 and TRBJ2-7; a weak D match, TRBD2 (5 bases). The V end lost 7 bases, the J end lost 6 bases, and 10 bases lay between the germline ends. Germline assignment: CDR1 MGHDK and CDR2 SYGVNS. The CDR3 covers 11 residues. The CDR3 spells CASTGAGEQYF. In DNA form, the CDR3 reads TGTGCCAGCACAGGCGCGGGCGAGCAGTACTTC.

This clonotype was picked up a small number of times. The chain uses TRBV24-1 and TRBJ2-7, with 9 bases identical to TRBD1. From germline, CDR1 is KGHDR and CDR2 SFDVKD. The CDR3 consists of 14 residues. After removal of 7 bases from V and 8 bases from J, the junction contained 11 bases not matched to a gene. CDR3 in amino acids: CATSQGGQGEQQYF. The CDR3 DNA is TGTGCCACCAGCCAGGGGGGACAGGGCGAGCAGCAGTACTTC.

The chain joins TRBV3-1 to TRBJ1-1, with D maybe TRBD1 (6 bases). The germline V gene encodes CDR1 LGHDT and CDR2 YNNKEL (reference sequence). CDR3 length equals 15 residues. V shed 1 base and J shed 11 bases, with 20 bases lying between them. CDR3 in amino acids: CASSQGWTDKAGAFF. In DNA, the CDR3 is TGTGCCAGCAGCCAAGGCTGGACAGACAAGGCTGGGGCTTTCTTT.